This passage covers 27 T cell receptor beta chains from one sample sequenced in a study of T cell repertoires in cytomegalovirus infection (dated by TCRdb to about 2019). Instrument on record: Illumina HiSeq 1500. TCRdb's own reprocessing of the public reads used fastp at Q25 and MiXCR and kept productive beta chains. CDR3 protein duplicates are merged, each entry listing the most common genes and DNA. This sample is represented by approximately 240,000 distinct CDR3 sequences; more than 9% of them were singletons. Under 2% of the sample belongs to the ten largest clones. The sequencing sample was made of PBMCs. The receptors derive from a human donor in good health (CMV status not recorded). Some clones in this sample may be carry-over from other donors' samples.

This chain connects TRBV12-3 or TRBV12-4 to TRBJ2-1; D remains ambiguous. V dropped 10 bases and J dropped 0 bases, with 10 bases sitting between them. This CDR3 has 13 amino acids. CDR3 nucleotides: TGTGCCACCAGCTGCAGCTCCTACAATGAGCAGTTCTTC. Translated: CATSCSSYNEQFF.

In its sample, this clonotype was seen many times. V gene TRBV7-2 combines with J gene TRBJ1-1; D is unresolved. Germline CDR1 reads SGHTA; CDR2 reads FQGNSA. V gave up 1 base and J gave up 0 bases, with 6 bases separating them. This CDR3 region has 14 residues. CDR3 sequence: CASSLGLLNTEAFF. The DNA for the CDR3 is TGTGCCAGCAGCTTAGGACTCTTGAACACTGAAGCTTTCTTT.

The chain joins TRBV3-1 to TRBJ2-5; TRBD1 might be the D (6 bases). The V and J ends lost 1 base and 2 bases respectively, with 8 bases between them. The CDR3 loop spans 14 amino acids. The germline CDR1 and CDR2 sequences are LGHDT and YNNKEL (reference sequence). Here the CDR3 DNA reads TGTGCCAGCAGCCAAGTGGACAGACAAGAGACCCAGTACTTC. It specifies CASSQVDRQETQYF.

This clonotype was picked up many times. The V gene is TRBV7-9, the J gene TRBJ2-1, with 8 bases fitting TRBD1. Germline V gives CDR1 SEHNR, CDR2 FQNEAQ (reference sequence). The CDR3 is made up of 13 amino acids. The V gene end was trimmed by 4 bases and the J gene end by 5 bases; junction bases not matched to a gene: 1. CDR3 coding DNA: TGTGCCAGCAGCTCGACAGGGGACAATGAGCAGTTCTTC. The encoded protein is CASSSTGDNEQFF.

This clonotype was detected a few times. The rearrangement uses TRBV4-3 and TRBJ2-5; 7 bases fit TRBD1. In germline, CDR1 is LGHNA, CDR2 YSLEER. The CDR3 runs to 16 residues. Losses at the gene ends were 3 bases for V and 5 bases for J; bases not matched to a gene: 12. The CDR3 loop reads CASSQENWDSLETQYF. The CDR3 DNA follows: TGCGCCAGCAGCCAGGAAAATTGGGACAGCTTGGAGACCCAGTACTTC.

This clonotype was seen many times. V usage is TRBV7-2 and J usage is TRBJ1-6, with 7 bases that match TRBD1. Germline V CDR1 and CDR2: SGHTA, FQGNSA. Losses at the gene ends were 5 bases for V and 10 bases for J; bases not matched to a gene: 14. The CDR3 sequence is 16 residues long. This CDR3 is CASSPPSGTEASPLHF. The CDR3 DNA follows: TGTGCCAGCAGCCCCCCGTCCGGGACAGAGGCATCACCCCTCCACTTT.

Many counts were recorded for this clonotype. The rearrangement links TRBV7-2 to TRBJ2-6, with D possibly matching TRBD2 (6 bases). Trimming cost V 1 base and J 0 bases, with 19 bases left between them. The germline V gene has CDR1 SGHTA and CDR2 FQGNSA. CDR3 length: 20 amino acids. The CDR3 region is CASSLVGTAGSNSGANVLTF. CDR3 nucleotide sequence: TGTGCCAGCAGCTTAGTGGGGACCGCGGGGTCCAACTCTGGGGCCAACGTCCTGACTTTC.

This clonotype was picked up a small number of times. The V call is TRBV12-3 or TRBV12-4, the J call TRBJ1-5; D call uncertain. CDR3 length: 13 residues. V was cut by 6 bases and J by 5 bases, with 11 bases left in between. This CDR3 is CASSSFFHQPQHF. The CDR3 DNA follows: TGTGCCAGCAGCTCCTTCTTCCATCAGCCCCAGCATTTT.

This clonotype was observed a few times. The junction differs from germline at one of its ends, possibly a read error. V usage is TRBV12-3 or TRBV12-4 and J usage is TRBJ2-7; no reliable D call. This CDR3 region has 12 residues. This CDR3 reads CASSLGRTPRRF. The DNA for the CDR3 is TGTGCCAGCAGTTTGGGCAGGACCCCCCGCCGCTTC.

The table lists this clonotype with many counts. The chain links TRBV7-2 to TRBJ2-3, with 12 nucleotides matching TRBD2. CDR1 is SGHTA, CDR2 FQGNSA, per germline. CDR3 size: 20 residues. The J segment lost 6 bases and the V segment lost 5 bases, leaving 21 bases of the junction unmatched. CDR3: CASSRRLAGGLSPTGDTQYF. The DNA of the CDR3 is TGTGCCAGCAGCCGCCGCCTAGCGGGGGGGCTTAGCCCTACTGGGGATACGCAGTATTTT.

The sample holds many counts of this clonotype. The rearrangement joins TRBV7-2 to TRBJ1-3; 7 bases fit TRBD1. Germline V CDR1 and CDR2: SGHTA, FQGNSA. Trimming removed 6 bases from V and 0 bases from J; junction bases left unmatched: 8. The CDR3 consists of 16 residues. The CDR3 DNA is TGTGCCAGCAGAAGGGACAGTACCCCCTCTGGAAACACCATATATTTT. It yields the protein CASRRDSTPSGNTIYF. Full variable domain (rest looked up from reference TRBV7-2 and TRBJ1-3): GAGVSQSPSNKVTEKGKDVELRCDPISGHTALYWYRQSLGQGLEFLIYFQGNSAPDKSGLPSDRFSAERTGGSVSTLTIQRTQQEDSAVYLCASRRDSTPSGNTIYFGEGSWLTVV.

This clonotype has more than one count but fewer than ten. The CDR3 region is CASSQEAAHQPQHF. The CDR3 nucleotides are TGCGCCAGCAGCCAAGAAGCGGCCCATCAGCCCCAGCATTTT. This chain uses TRBV4-3 with TRBJ1-5; D unresolved. From germline, CDR1 is LGHNA and CDR2 YSLEER. The CDR3 has 14 amino acids. The ends were cut back, 0 bases at V and 5 bases at J, with 8 bases in the middle.

This clonotype has more than one count but fewer than ten. This rearrangement joins TRBV7-9 to TRBJ1-6; tentatively, D is TRBD1 (6 bases). The CDR3 spans 15 residues. Trimming took 6 bases from V and 8 from J, leaving 17 bases between them. The germline V gene has CDR1 SEHNR and CDR2 FQNEAQ (reference sequence). In nucleotides, the CDR3 is TGTGCCAGCAGTCGGCCAGGGACATCGCATTCACCCCTCCACTTT. Translated: CASSRPGTSHSPLHF.

This clonotype has ten or more counts. This rearrangement joins TRBV7-8 to TRBJ2-2; weak D call: TRBD2 (7 bases). Germline V gene data show CDR1 as SGHVS and CDR2 as FQNEAQ. The length of the CDR3 is 16 residues. Trimming removed 1 base at V and 0 bases at J, with 9 bases between. CDR3 nucleotide sequence: TGTGCCAGCAGCTTAGAGGGGGGGTCGAACACCGGGGAGCTGTTTTTT. This translates into CASSLEGGSNTGELFF.

This clonotype was observed a few times. The chain carries TRBV6-2 or TRBV6-3 and TRBJ1-1, with D hard to call. The CDR3 spans 12 residues. Looked up from germline, CDR1 is MNHEY and CDR2 is SVGEGT. Trimming removed 2 bases at V and 7 bases at J, with 8 bases between. The CDR3 spells CASSYAGFEAFF. For the CDR3, the DNA is TGTGCCAGCAGTTACGCGGGATTTGAAGCTTTCTTT.

This clonotype was seen a few times. The chain uses TRBV20-1 and TRBJ2-3; D tentatively fits TRBD1 or TRBD2 (5 bases each). Germline V lookup: CDR1 DFQATT, CDR2 SNEGSKA (reference sequence). V was trimmed by 3 bases and J by 2 bases, leaving 15 bases between them. CDR3 length: 15 amino acids. The CDR3 loop is CSASTGAGVTDTQYF. The CDR3 coding sequence is TGCAGTGCTAGTACCGGGGCGGGCGTCACAGATACGCAGTATTTT.

Remarks on this clonotype: One base away lies a much larger clone, so this may be a sequencing read error. The V call is TRBV11-2, the J call TRBJ2-5; D possibly corresponds to TRBD2 (7 bases). The J call may be mistaken, given a closer DNA end match to TRBJ2-1. The CDR3 length is 15 residues. Germline V CDR1 and CDR2: SGHAT, FQNNGV. Written as DNA, the CDR3 is TGTGCCAGCAGCTTACGTGGAGCGGGACAAGAGACCCAGTTCTTC. Translation gives CASSLRGAGQETQFF.

This clonotype was observed many times. The chain joins TRBV20-1 to TRBJ2-1, with 7 bases matching TRBD1. This CDR3 region has 12 residues. The junction had 2 bases not matched to a gene; V was cut back by 4 bases and J by 5 bases. Germline CDR1 DFQATT, CDR2 SNEGSKA (reference sequence). As DNA, the CDR3 is TGCAGTGCTATCGGGACAGACAATGAGCAGTTCTTC. This sequence encodes CSAIGTDNEQFF.

The gene calls are TRBV29-1 and TRBJ2-2; D is tentatively TRBD1 or TRBD2 (5 bases each). The germline V and J ends were trimmed by 6 bases and 5 bases, with 7 bases remaining between them. CDR1 and CDR2 (germline): SQVTM, ANQGSEA. The CDR3 sequence is 11 residues long. CDR3 sequence: CSVGTTGELFF. The CDR3 DNA reads TGCAGCGTCGGGACGACCGGGGAGCTGTTTTTT.

Ten or more counts support this clonotype. The chain recombines TRBV7-8 with TRBJ2-2; TRBD1 is a possible D gene (5 bases). This CDR3 has 14 amino acids. The V end lost 3 bases, the J end lost 4 bases, and 9 bases lay between the germline ends. Germline V gene data show CDR1 as SGHVS and CDR2 as FQNEAQ. The CDR3 DNA reads as TGTGCCAGCAGCTTCGCAGGGTTCACCGGGGAGCTGTTTTTT. It specifies CASSFAGFTGELFF.

This clonotype has only a few counts. CDR3 bases: TGCAGTGCTAGAGTGGCCAGGGACTATGGCTACACCTTC. This sequence encodes CSARVARDYGYTF. The V and J genes are TRBV20-1 and TRBJ1-2, with D possibly matching TRBD1 (5 bases). Germline V CDR1 and CDR2: DFQATT, SNEGSKA (reference sequence). Trimming shortened V by 1 base and J by 3 bases, and 9 bases separated the two germline ends. This CDR3 is 13 amino acids long.

This clonotype was seen repeatedly, ten times or more. The chain links TRBV7-6 to TRBJ1-6; D unresolved. CDR1 is SGHVS and CDR2 is FNYEAQ in the germline V gene. V lost 5 bases to trimming and J lost 8 bases, with 10 bases between them. CDR3 length: 13 residues. As DNA, the CDR3 is TGTGCCAGCAGCACCCAGACTGATTCACCCCTCCACTTT. Its protein is CASSTQTDSPLHF.

The chain is built from TRBV7-9 and TRBJ1-1; D remains unclear. Germline lookup yields CDR1 SEHNR and CDR2 FQNEAQ (reference sequence). This CDR3 has 14 amino acids. The V end was cut by 4 bases, the J end by 2 bases, with 11 bases between. CDR3 residues: CASSSPKVNTEAFF. In DNA form, the CDR3 reads TGTGCCAGCAGCTCCCCTAAGGTTAACACTGAAGCTTTCTTT.

This clonotype was counted only a few times. The V and J genes are TRBV19 and TRBJ1-2, with 8 positions matching TRBD1. The CDR3 runs 13 residues. The ends lost 6 bases at V and 4 bases at J; junction bases unmatched: 4. The germline V gene has CDR1 LNHDA and CDR2 SQIVND (reference sequence). DNA for the CDR3: TGTGCCAGTAGGGTGGACAGGGCCTATGGCTACACCTTC. Translating gives CASRVDRAYGYTF. The full variable domain, with the rest looked up from reference TRBV19 and TRBJ1-2, is DGGITQSPKYLFRKEGQNVTLSCEQNLNHDAMYWYRQDPGQGLRLIYYSQIVNDFQKGDIAEGYSVSREKKESFPLTVTSAQKNPTAFYLCASRVDRAYGYTFGSGTRLTVV.

This clonotype has a count of ten or more. The rearrangement uses TRBV7-8 and TRBJ1-1; D is ambiguous. Trimming pared 6 bases from V and 8 bases from J, leaving 13 bases between. The CDR3 is 12 residues long. The germline V gene has CDR1 SGHVS and CDR2 FQNEAQ. The CDR3 DNA reads as TGTGCCAGCAGTCTTACTCCAAGGGAAGCTTTCTTT. Translating it yields CASSLTPREAFF.

This rearrangement joins TRBV6-2 or TRBV6-3 to TRBJ1-5; D may be TRBD1 (5 bases). The V gene lost 10 bases and the J gene lost 4 bases, with 17 bases spanning the gap. This CDR3 spans 14 amino acids. CDR1 and CDR2 (germline): MNHEY, SVGEGT. CDR3 DNA: TGTGCCACCTTGGGGGGTGGGAGGAATCAGCCCCAGCATTTT. This sequence encodes CATLGGGRNQPQHF.

To note about this clonotype: One junction end does not reproduce the germline sequence, and a read error may be involved. V and J are TRBV7-2 and TRBJ1-2, with 8 bases matching TRBD1. The germline CDR1 and CDR2 sequences are SGHTA and FQGNSA. The CDR3 totals 16 residues. This CDR3 reads CASRLDRVITNYGYPF. DNA of the CDR3: TGTGCCAGCAGGCTGGACAGGGTAATAACTAACTATGGCTACCCCTTC.